Below are 32 T cell receptor beta chains sequenced from a single sample in a study of radiotherapy plus CTLA-4 blockade in lung cancer. Some clones are missing from TCRdb's copy, which holds only in-frame ones; the method was immunoSEQ multiplex PCR. The data contain around 80,000 clones, around 79% of them singletons. This sample comprised peripheral blood, obtained from a patient treated with radiotherapy plus ipilimumab. These receptors were taken from a human donor with non-small cell lung cancer whose response to radiotherapy plus ipilimumab could not be evaluated. Some clones in this sample may be carry-over from other donors' samples.

This clone has a count of ten or more. This chain connects TRBV27 to TRBJ2-1, with 11 bases that match TRBD2. CDR1 and CDR2 from the germline V gene are MNHEY and SMNVEV (reference sequence). Trimming removed 4 bases from V and 4 bases from J; junction bases left unmatched: 3. The CDR3 totals 15 residues. The CDR3 region has the DNA TGTGCCAGCAGTTCTAGCGGGGGGAGGTACAATGAGCAGTTCTTC. Translating it yields CASSSSGGRYNEQFF.

This chain uses TRBV5-1 with TRBJ1-1; no reliable D call. Trimming took 7 bases from V and 5 from J, leaving 12 bases between them. The germline gives CDR1 SGHRS, CDR2 YFSETQ. CDR3 length equals 12 residues. The CDR3 DNA reads TGCGCCAGCCCCTGGAGAGGGACTGAAGCTTTCTTT. It yields the protein CASPWRGTEAFF.

V and J are TRBV27 and TRBJ2-3; D possibly corresponds to TRBD1 (7 bases). The V gene's germline CDR1 is MNHEY and CDR2 SMNVEV (reference sequence). V was cut by 5 bases and J by 4 bases, with 10 bases left in between. The CDR3 has 13 residues. As DNA, the CDR3 is TGTGCCAGCAGTCCCAGGGGGGCAGATACGCAGTATTTT. This sequence encodes CASSPRGADTQYF.

This clone qualifies as large. The CDR3 sequence is CASSLGPGQGASGNTIYF. The DNA of the CDR3 is TGTGCCAGCAGCTTAGGACCGGGACAGGGGGCGAGTGGAAACACCATATATTTT. The V and J genes are TRBV7-9 and TRBJ1-3; 12 bases are a match to TRBD1. CDR1 and CDR2 (germline): SEHNR, FQNEAQ (reference sequence). The CDR3 spans 18 residues. V trimming: 1 base; J trimming: 3 bases; junction bases outside the gene matches: 7.

J is TRBJ1-5 and V is TRBV2; D may be TRBD1 (6 bases). Germline CDR1 reads SNHLY; CDR2 reads FYNNEI. Trimming pared 6 bases from V and 5 bases from J, leaving 11 bases between. The CDR3 sequence is 13 residues long. This CDR3 is CASRQGRDQPQHF. CDR3 in DNA: TGTGCCAGCAGACAGGGTAGAGATCAGCCCCAGCATTTT.

The rearrangement joins TRBV11-2 to TRBJ1-2, with D perhaps matching TRBD1 (5 bases). In germline, CDR1 is SGHAT, CDR2 FQNNGV. Trimming took 10 bases from V and 2 from J, leaving 14 bases between them. The CDR3 covers 13 residues. CDR3 nucleotides: TGTGCCATCGGGGGACCCCCCAACTATGGCTACACCTTC. This codes for CAIGGPPNYGYTF.

V gene TRBV6-5 combines with J gene TRBJ1-2; 7 bases are shared with TRBD1. J gave up 2 bases and V 3 bases, and 6 bases lay outside the gene matches. Germline V CDR1 and CDR2: MNHEY, SVGAGI. The CDR3 consists of 15 residues. CDR3 nucleotides: TGTGCCAGCAGTTATTCGACAGGGACCAACTATGGCTACACCTTC. This sequence encodes CASSYSTGTNYGYTF.

CDR3 in amino acids: CASSKAVRSSYNEQFF. DNA of the CDR3: TGTGCCAGTAGTAAAGCGGTAAGGAGCTCCTACAATGAGCAGTTCTTC. The rearrangement uses TRBV19 and TRBJ2-1; D possibly corresponds to TRBD2 (5 bases). CDR1 is LNHDA and CDR2 is SQIVND in the germline V gene (reference sequence). The CDR3 has 16 amino acids. Trimming removed 4 bases at V and 0 bases at J, with 13 bases between.

The V call is TRBV19, the J call TRBJ1-4, with 7 bases matching TRBD1. Germline CDR1 LNHDA, CDR2 SQIVND (reference sequence). The CDR3 is made up of 13 amino acids. After removal of 5 bases from V and 8 bases from J, the junction contained 5 bases not matched to a gene. In DNA form, the CDR3 reads TGTGCCAGTAGTGGCTCGACAGGGGAAAAACTGTTTTTT. This gives the protein CASSGSTGEKLFF.

This chain uses TRBV21-1 with TRBJ1-5; the table's D call, TRBD1, was not checked against the DNA. TRBV21-1 is labeled a pseudogene. CDR3 length: 16 residues. The DNA of the CDR3 is TGTGCCCGCCCCGGGACAGGGGTTGATAGCAATCAGCCCCAGCATTTT. Protein product: CARPGTGVDSNQPQHF.

This chain joins TRBV7-8 and TRBJ1-1; tentative D call: TRBD1 (6 bases). CDR1 is SGHVS, CDR2 FQNEAQ, per germline. CDR3 size: 14 residues. The V end was cut by 6 bases, the J end by 1 base, with 12 bases between. The CDR3 region is CASRPGTPNTEAFF. The CDR3 DNA is TGTGCCAGCAGACCCGGGACACCGAACACTGAAGCTTTCTTT.

This chain uses TRBV2 with TRBJ2-1, with TRBD2 matching over 8 bases. The CDR3 covers 17 residues. The germline V gene has CDR1 SNHLY and CDR2 FYNNEI. Trimming at V came to 2 bases and at J to 3 bases, leaving 9 bases not matched to a gene. CDR3 sequence: CASSEWKRGRGYNEQFF. CDR3 in DNA: TGTGCCAGCAGTGAATGGAAGCGGGGGCGGGGCTACAATGAGCAGTTCTTC.

V gene TRBV4-3 combines with J gene TRBJ1-3; D may be TRBD1 (6 bases). There are 17 residues in the CDR3. CDR1 LGHNA and CDR2 YSLEER come from the germline V gene. Trimming removed 4 bases at V and 4 bases at J, with 20 bases between. The CDR3 DNA reads as TGCGCCAGCAGCCTAGACCTAGGGGGGGCGGGGGGAAACACCATATATTTT. Protein: CASSLDLGGAGGNTIYF.

V and J are TRBV10-3 and TRBJ1-1; 8 bases match TRBD1. The CDR3 runs to 12 residues. Germline V gene lookup returns CDR1 ENHRY and CDR2 SYGVKD. The trim removed 0 bases at V and 11 bases at J, leaving 2 bases unmatched. CDR3: CAISESDRAAFF. Written as DNA, the CDR3 is TGTGCCATCAGTGAGTCGGACAGGGCTGCTTTCTTT.

J is TRBJ1-1 and V is TRBV6-1; D remains ambiguous. The germline gives CDR1 MNHNS, CDR2 SASEGT. The V end was cut by 7 bases, the J end by 4 bases, with 16 bases between. There are 14 residues in the CDR3. CDR3 sequence: CASTGFPLFTEAFF. The CDR3 bases are TGTGCCAGCACGGGATTCCCACTTTTCACTGAAGCTTTCTTT.

This chain links TRBV9 with TRBJ1-1; the D gene is possibly TRBD1 (5 bases). Germline CDR1 reads SGDLS; CDR2 reads YYNGEE. With 3 bases removed from V and 3 bases from J, the gap between germline ends came to 9 bases. This CDR3 is built from 13 residues. CDR3 protein: CASSAQAHTEAFF. The CDR3 DNA reads as TGTGCCAGCAGCGCACAGGCGCACACTGAAGCTTTCTTT. The full variable domain, its missing parts supplied by reference TRBV9 and TRBJ1-1, is DSGVTQTPKHLITATGQRVTLRCSPRSGDLSVYWYQQSLDQGLQFLIQYYNGEERAKGNILERFSAQQFPDLHSELNLSSLELGDSALYFCASSAQAHTEAFFGQGTRLTVV.

J is TRBJ1-2 and V is TRBV18; D may be TRBD1 (6 bases). The CDR3 length is 15 residues. V was shortened by 3 bases and J by 2 bases, with 13 bases between the two germline ends. The germline V gene has CDR1 KGHSH and CDR2 LQKENI. Here the CDR3 reads CASSPFSTGNYGYTF. The CDR3 DNA reads as TGTGCCAGCTCACCTTTTTCGACAGGCAACTATGGCTACACCTTC.

The chain has TRBV15 and TRBJ2-7, with 9 bases that match TRBD2. V was pared by 3 bases and J by 3 bases, with 15 bases of the junction left unmatched. The CDR3 has 18 residues. Germline V CDR1 and CDR2: LNHNV, YYDKDF (reference sequence). The CDR3 DNA is TGTGCCACCAGCAGGTCCCCAGCGGGGGGCGGGGCCGTCTACGAGCAGTACTTC. Translated: CATSRSPAGGGAVYEQYF.

This chain joins TRBV28 and TRBJ1-2; perhaps TRBD1 as D (5 bases). The CDR3 covers 15 residues. Germline values: CDR1 MDHEN, CDR2 SYDVKM. Trimming took 6 bases from V and 4 from J, leaving 18 bases between them. For the CDR3, the DNA is TGTGCCAGCAGACCTCGGACCTTCGGGGGCTATGGCTACACCTTC. This codes for CASRPRTFGGYGYTF.

This chain connects TRBV15 to TRBJ1-2, with unresolved D. The length of the CDR3 is 15 residues. CDR1 is LNHNV and CDR2 is YYDKDF in the germline V gene (reference sequence). V lost 2 bases, J lost 4 bases, and 14 bases lay in between. In nucleotides, the CDR3 is TGTGCCACCAGCAGATCTGGAGCATCGGCCTATGGCTACACCTTC. Translating it yields CATSRSGASAYGYTF.

This rearrangement joins TRBV5-1 to TRBJ2-1, with 9 bases lining up with TRBD2. The CDR3 consists of 14 residues. Germline assignment: CDR1 SGHRS and CDR2 YFSETQ. V was clipped by 3 bases and J by 4 bases; unmatched bases: 2. CDR3 coding DNA: TGCGCCAGCAGCTCAGCGGGGGGATACAATGAGCAGTTCTTC. Protein: CASSSAGGYNEQFF. The whole variable domain, remainder taken from reference TRBV5-1 and TRBJ2-1, is KAGVTQTPRYLIKTRGQQVTLSCSPISGHRSVSWYQQTPGQGLQFLFEYFSETQRNKGNFPGRFSGRQFSNSRSEMNVSTLELGDSALYLCASSSAGGYNEQFFGPGTRLTVL.

A single count supports this clone. This chain uses TRBV4-1 with TRBJ2-3, with TRBD2 identical over 7 bases. J was trimmed by 1 base and V by 3 bases; bases with no gene match: 4. The CDR3 extends over 15 amino acids. CDR1 MGHRA and CDR2 YSYEKL come from the germline V gene. CDR3 sequence reads: CASSHLTSGTDTQYF. CDR3 nucleotides: TGCGCCAGCAGCCACCTTACTAGCGGCACAGATACGCAGTATTTT.

The chain employs TRBV7-9 and TRBJ2-1, with D maybe TRBD1 (7 bases). The germline V gene encodes CDR1 SEHNR and CDR2 FQNEAQ (reference sequence). V dropped 1 base and J dropped 6 bases, with 19 bases sitting between them. This CDR3 region has 17 residues. The CDR3 DNA sequence: TGTGCCAGCAGCTTAGACGGAGGGGGCCTTACGGCCAATGAGCAGTTCTTC. Its protein product is CASSLDGGGLTANEQFF.

V usage is TRBV5-8 and J usage is TRBJ2-7; tentatively, D is TRBD2 (5 bases). V was clipped by 4 bases and J by 3 bases, with 11 bases between them. CDR1 SGHTS and CDR2 YDEGEE come from the germline V gene. The CDR3 is 13 residues long. The CDR3: CASSRGSVYEQYF. CDR3 bases: TGTGCCAGCAGCCGCGGGTCCGTCTACGAGCAGTACTTC.

This clone was picked up one time. J is TRBJ2-7 and V is TRBV7-2; D unresolved. Germline V CDR1 and CDR2: SGHTA, FQGNSA. CDR3 size: 16 residues. V lost 2 bases, J lost 3 bases, and 17 bases lay in between. The CDR3 DNA follows: TGTGCCAGCAGCTTAATGGAGACGCGAACACGCTACGAGCAGTACTTC. Protein sequence: CASSLMETRTRYEQYF.

This clone appeared once. This chain joins TRBV4-1 and TRBJ2-1, with D perhaps matching TRBD2 (7 bases). CDR3 length equals 15 residues. The V end lost 7 bases, the J end lost 5 bases, and 18 bases lay between the germline ends. Germline V gene sequence: CDR1 MGHRA, CDR2 YSYEKL. CDR3 bases: TGCGCCAGCATCAAAGGGGGGGCTGCGGACAATGAGCAGTTCTTC. Protein product: CASIKGGAADNEQFF.

The gene calls are TRBV21-1 and TRBJ2-3; the D segment call TRBD2 is taken from the table without a DNA check. TRBV21-1 is listed as a pseudogene. The CDR3 is made up of 14 amino acids. The CDR3 region has the DNA TGTGCCAGCAGCAACGGACTTCCCACAGATACGCAGTATTTT. Translation: CASSNGLPTDTQYF.

This clone was counted only a few times. The chain employs TRBV19 and TRBJ2-6; 11 positions match TRBD1. Germline CDR1 and CDR2: LNHDA and SQIVND (reference sequence). CDR3 size: 17 residues. V shed 8 bases and J 1 base; nucleotides not matched to a gene: 7. The CDR3 reads CASLSGQGASGANVLTF. CDR3 sequence (DNA): TGTGCCAGTCTTAGCGGACAGGGGGCGTCTGGGGCCAACGTCCTGACTTTC.

CDR3 in DNA: TGTGCCACCAAAAGCGGGGACTCCTACGAGCAGTACTTC. It encodes CATKSGDSYEQYF. The chain is built from TRBV28 and TRBJ2-7; TRBD2 matches 7 bases. The CDR3 has 13 amino acids. The trim removed 10 bases at V and 0 bases at J, leaving 6 bases unmatched. Germline V gene lookup returns CDR1 MDHEN and CDR2 SYDVKM.

This clone was observed a few times. The rearrangement uses TRBV4-2 and TRBJ1-4; no clear D gene. The length of the CDR3 is 17 residues. The ends were cut back, 4 bases at V and 7 bases at J, with 22 bases in the middle. The germline CDR1 and CDR2 sequences are LGHNA and YNFKEQ. The CDR3 coding sequence is TGTGCCAGCAGCCCTCAGAGCGGCAGCGGGTTTAGTGAAAAACTGTTTTTT. Protein: CASSPQSGSGFSEKLFF.

The chain joins TRBV28 to TRBJ2-1; D is unresolved. CDR3 length equals 12 residues. Germline CDR1 reads MDHEN; CDR2 reads SYDVKM. Trimming removed 8 bases at V and 4 bases at J, with 9 bases between. The CDR3 nucleotides are TGTGCCAGCGCAAAAGAGTACAATGAGCAGTTCTTC. It specifies CASAKEYNEQFF.

This clone was observed a handful of times. The V and J genes are TRBV19 and TRBJ2-2; possible D gene TRBD1, 6 bases. Trimming cost V 2 bases and J 4 bases, with 11 bases left between them. The length of the CDR3 is 15 residues. The germline CDR1 and CDR2 sequences are LNHDA and SQIVND (reference sequence). This CDR3 is CASSIRQGSTGELFF. Here the CDR3 DNA reads TGTGCCAGTAGTATACGGCAGGGGAGCACCGGGGAGCTGTTTTTT.